These 20 T cell receptor beta chains were sequenced from one sample in a study of technical replicates of blood from several donors. Some clones are missing from TCRdb's copy, which holds only in-frame ones; the method was immunoSEQ multiplex PCR. The repertoire holds tens of thousands of clones, with under 98% as singletons. The source material was T cells isolated from PBMCs. Receptor source: a human donor in good health.

This chain connects TRBV10-3 to TRBJ2-1, with 7 bases aligning to TRBD2. CDR3 size: 14 residues. The germline V gene encodes CDR1 ENHRY and CDR2 SYGVKD. Trimming cost V 0 bases and J 9 bases; bases outside gene matches: 5. CDR3 amino acids: CAISESGRETEQFF. The CDR3 DNA sequence: TGTGCCATCAGTGAGTCAGGGCGGGAGACTGAGCAGTTCTTC.

This chain joins TRBV28 and TRBJ1-2, with unresolved D. The CDR3 spans 11 residues. Germline loops: CDR1 MDHEN, CDR2 SYDVKM. The ends were cut back, 10 bases at V and 4 bases at J, with 10 bases in the middle. The CDR3 protein is CATKSGYGYTF. DNA for the CDR3: TGTGCCACCAAATCAGGCTATGGCTACACCTTC.

The rearrangement links TRBV2 to TRBJ1-1; unclear D gene. Trimming cost V 8 bases and J 1 base, with 11 bases left between them. From germline, CDR1 is SNHLY and CDR2 FYNNEI. This CDR3 region has 13 residues. CDR3 coding DNA: TGTGCCAGCCCGGGAGTAGGGAACACTGAAGCTTTCTTT. Translating it yields CASPGVGNTEAFF.

The chain combines TRBV6-6 with TRBJ2-1; 7 positions match TRBD2. The germline gives CDR1 MNHNY, CDR2 SVGAGI (reference sequence). V shed 5 bases and J 4 bases; nucleotides not matched to a gene: 11. The CDR3 has 16 amino acids. The CDR3 sequence: CASSPLKSGAYNEQFF. The DNA of the CDR3 is TGTGCCAGCAGTCCCCTTAAAAGCGGGGCTTACAATGAGCAGTTCTTC.

As regards this clone: In the same sample, other DNA sequences code for this CDR3. The chain combines TRBV27 with TRBJ2-7, with D tentatively TRBD2 (6 bases). The length of the CDR3 is 13 residues. Germline V gene lookup returns CDR1 MNHEY and CDR2 SMNVEV (reference sequence). Trimming took 6 bases from V and 3 from J, leaving 12 bases between them. In DNA form, the CDR3 reads TGTGCCAGCAGCCTATCCGGGGGCTACGAGCAGTACTTC. Residues: CASSLSGGYEQYF.

The V gene is TRBV10-3, the J gene TRBJ1-4; 8 bases fit TRBD1. The CDR3 has 14 amino acids. Germline V gene lookup returns CDR1 ENHRY and CDR2 SYGVKD. Germline trimming cut 9 bases from V and 8 bases from J; bases unmatched to any gene: 11. CDR3 residues: CAISQGAINEKLFF. The CDR3 DNA reads TGTGCCATTAGTCAGGGGGCGATTAACGAAAAACTGTTTTTT.

The table lists this clone with a count of one. The J gene is TRBJ1-1, the V gene TRBV6-6; TRBD1 aligns across 8 bases. V gave up 6 bases and J gave up 5 bases; unmatched junction bases: 5. From germline, CDR1 is MNHNY and CDR2 SVGAGI (reference sequence). This CDR3 has 13 residues. The CDR3 nucleotides are TGTGCCAGCAGGTCCCAGGGGGCGACTGAAGCTTTCTTT. Translation gives CASRSQGATEAFF.

This clone appeared a single time. This chain links TRBV7-9 with TRBJ1-2; a possible D gene is TRBD1 (6 bases). This CDR3 contains 15 residues. Germline V gene sequence: CDR1 SEHNR, CDR2 FQNEAQ (reference sequence). The V end was cut by 6 bases, the J end by 3 bases, with 17 bases between. In DNA form, the CDR3 reads TGTGCCAGCAGAAGGACAGCCCTGGGGGACTATGGCTACACCTTC. Translating gives CASRRTALGDYGYTF.

This chain links TRBV11-2 with TRBJ1-3, with 7 bases lining up with TRBD1. CDR3 length: 14 amino acids. After removal of 4 bases from V and 7 bases from J, the junction contained 7 bases not matched to a gene. Germline V CDR1 and CDR2: SGHAT, FQNNGV. The DNA for the CDR3 is TGTGCCAGCAGCTCGCAGGGGGTTTCGAACACCATATATTTT. It yields the protein CASSSQGVSNTIYF.

The chain carries TRBV6-6 and TRBJ1-1, with D maybe TRBD1 (5 bases). Germline V lookup: CDR1 MNHNY, CDR2 SVGAGI (reference sequence). The CDR3 sequence is 13 residues long. The ends were cut back, 2 bases at V and 5 bases at J, with 9 bases in the middle. The CDR3 is CASSYGGATEAFF. Written as DNA, the CDR3 is TGTGCCAGCAGTTACGGCGGGGCGACTGAAGCTTTCTTT.

The chain is built from TRBV5-4 and TRBJ2-1; no firm D call. Germline CDR1 reads SGHNT; CDR2 reads YYREEE (reference sequence). The CDR3 totals 15 residues. V shed 4 bases and J shed 7 bases, with 18 bases lying between them. Written as DNA, the CDR3 is TGTGCCAGCAGCCCCGATGCCCGGGTTTTGAATGAGCAGTTCTTC. This codes for CASSPDARVLNEQFF.

The chain employs TRBV6-5 and TRBJ2-3; a weak D match, TRBD2 (6 bases). This CDR3 is 15 amino acids long. In germline, CDR1 is MNHEY, CDR2 SVGAGI. The V end was cut by 5 bases, the J end by 0 bases, with 12 bases between. CDR3: CASSPLATSTDTQYF. The CDR3 DNA reads TGTGCCAGCAGTCCCCTAGCGACTAGCACAGATACGCAGTATTTT.

This rearrangement joins TRBV5-6 to TRBJ1-1, with TRBD1 identical over 8 bases. CDR3 length: 14 residues. Germline loops: CDR1 SGHDT, CDR2 YYEEEE. The V segment lost 6 bases and the J segment 6 bases; nucleotides outside the gene matches: 10. CDR3 amino acids: CASTQGAFLAEAFF. The CDR3 coding sequence is TGTGCCAGCACCCAGGGGGCTTTCCTGGCTGAAGCTTTCTTT.

The V gene is TRBV7-9, the J gene TRBJ2-7; 11 bases match TRBD2. Germline V gene lookup returns CDR1 SEHNR and CDR2 FQNEAQ (reference sequence). With 7 bases clipped from V and 0 bases from J, the junction kept 17 bases outside the gene matches. The CDR3 is 19 residues long. The CDR3: CASTPRPGTSGMSSYEQYF. CDR3 coding DNA: TGTGCCAGCACCCCACGCCCCGGGACTAGCGGAATGAGCTCCTACGAGCAGTACTTC.

V is TRBV27 and J is TRBJ1-1; 9 nucleotides agree with TRBD1. The CDR3 length is 13 residues. Germline values: CDR1 MNHEY, CDR2 SMNVEV (reference sequence). V lost 6 bases to trimming and J lost 8 bases; unmatched junction nucleotides: 7. The CDR3 reads CASSLSGTGEAFF. The CDR3 DNA sequence: TGTGCCAGCAGCCTATCCGGGACAGGGGAAGCTTTCTTT.

The rearrangement links TRBV30 to TRBJ1-1; possibly TRBD1 for D (5 bases). The V and J ends lost 4 bases and 2 bases respectively, with 11 bases between them. The CDR3 consists of 13 residues. The germline gives CDR1 GTSNPN, CDR2 SVGIG (reference sequence). The CDR3 DNA reads as TGTGCCTGGACGCTAGACAGAAACACTGAAGCTTTCTTT. It codes for CAWTLDRNTEAFF.

The rearrangement links TRBV9 to TRBJ2-5; 9 bases map to TRBD2. The V and J ends lost 4 bases and 3 bases, in that order; junction bases with no gene match: 7. The CDR3 is 15 amino acids. Germline-derived CDR1 and CDR2 are SGDLS and YYNGEE. CDR3 amino acids: CASSKKTSGEETQYF. As DNA, the CDR3 is TGTGCCAGCAGCAAAAAGACTAGCGGTGAAGAGACCCAGTACTTC.

V is TRBV30 and J is TRBJ1-2, with a possible D match to TRBD1 (6 bases). The length of the CDR3 is 13 residues. The ends were cut back, 4 bases at V and 7 bases at J, with 16 bases in the middle. Germline CDR1 reads GTSNPN; CDR2 reads SVGIG (reference sequence). For the CDR3, the DNA is TGTGCCTGGACGCGGAACAGGGATAGTGGCTACACCTTC. Translating gives CAWTRNRDSGYTF.

The chain uses TRBV5-6 and TRBJ2-2; D unresolved. CDR3 size: 12 residues. V lost 2 bases and J lost 5, with 4 bases in between. The V gene's germline CDR1 is SGHDT and CDR2 YYEEEE. The CDR3 region is CASSFPTGELFF. The CDR3 DNA sequence: TGTGCCAGCAGCTTCCCTACCGGGGAGCTGTTTTTT.

V usage is TRBV6-6 and J usage is TRBJ1-1; D call uncertain. Trimming took 2 bases from V and 3 from J, leaving 10 bases between them. Germline CDR1 MNHNY, CDR2 SVGAGI (reference sequence). This CDR3 spans 14 amino acids. The CDR3 here is CASSYGLGDTEAFF. The DNA of the CDR3 is TGTGCCAGCAGTTACGGGTTAGGAGACACTGAAGCTTTCTTT.